This TCR beta chain is from a study of human T cells and chemical hapten exposure. Turning to the study itself: Diphenylcyclopropenone, dosed weekly to the scalp, was given to patients throughout the roughly 25-week study. Patients were mainly female, each with alopecia areata, totalis or universalis.

From germline, CDR1 is LGHDT and CDR2 YNNKEL (reference sequence). V was clipped by 0 bases and J by 3 bases, with 8 bases between them. The CDR3 loop spans 14 amino acids. The time point denotes: patch test 1, 2 weeks after DPC sensitization. The sample's treatment: therapeutic diphenylcyclopropenone sensitization with weekly scalp DPC. Each donor was an alopecia patient between 18 and 70 years of age who qualified for DPC. Whole blood, unfractionated, served as the material for total RNA extraction. MiXCR was run by TCRdb on the RACE reads, yielding one entry per CDR3 protein. The repertoire includes nearly 350,000 distinct CDR3 sequences, around 6.9% of them detected once, and approximately 8% sits in the top ten.

The clonotype originates from a woman aged 18-30 years with alopecia areata. Some clones in this sample may be carry-over from other donors' samples. Source: whole blood, taken in connection with sensitization to the hapten diphenylcyclopropenone (DPC). V and J are TRBV3-1 and TRBJ2-5; D could derive from TRBD1 or TRBD2 (5 bases each). The CDR3 loop reads CASSQERGKETQYF. The CDR3, as DNA: TGTGCCAGCAGCCAAGAGAGGGGCAAAGAGACCCAGTACTTC.